Shown below are 31 T cell receptor beta chains from a single sample sequenced in a study of Ad26.COV2.S vaccination and SARS-CoV-2 variants. TCRdb keeps only in-frame clones here, not all; method: immunoSEQ multiplex PCR. This sample has under 150,000 clones, with more than 80% found just once. Here the sequenced sample was peripheral blood, taken after recovery from COVID-19. These receptors were obtained from a human donor who had recovered from COVID-19.

The J gene is TRBJ2-1, the V gene TRBV9; D unresolved. V was clipped by 0 bases and J by 6 bases, with 10 bases between them. This CDR3 is built from 14 residues. Germline values: CDR1 SGDLS, CDR2 YYNGEE. CDR3: CASSVEADTNEQFF. In DNA form, the CDR3 reads TGTGCCAGCAGCGTAGAGGCGGATACCAATGAGCAGTTCTTC. The full variable domain, rest sourced from reference TRBV9 and TRBJ2-1, is DSGVTQTPKHLITATGQRVTLRCSPRSGDLSVYWYQQSLDQGLQFLIQYYNGEERAKGNILERFSAQQFPDLHSELNLSSLELGDSALYFCASSVEADTNEQFFGPGTRLTVL.

The V call is TRBV7-9, the J call TRBJ2-7, with D unresolved. The CDR3 sequence is 14 residues long. Germline V lookup: CDR1 SEHNR, CDR2 FQNEAQ (reference sequence). V lost 1 base and J lost 0, with 7 bases in between. The DNA of the CDR3 is TGTGCCAGCAGCTTAGGCGGACGCTCCTACGAGCAGTACTTC. This codes for CASSLGGRSYEQYF.

The chain is built from TRBV5-4 and TRBJ2-1; 8 nucleotides match TRBD2. The CDR3 length is 15 residues. Germline V CDR1 and CDR2: SGHNT, YYREEE (reference sequence). V lost 2 bases to trimming and J lost 2 bases; unmatched junction nucleotides: 3. CDR3 region: CASSFSGEAYNEQFF. CDR3 DNA sequence: TGTGCCAGCAGCTTTAGCGGGGAGGCCTACAATGAGCAGTTCTTC.

Only a few counts were recorded for this clone. V usage is TRBV4-3 and J usage is TRBJ2-1, with D perhaps assigned TRBD1 or TRBD2 (6 bases each). The V gene's germline CDR1 is LGHNA and CDR2 YSLEER. The V end was cut by 0 bases, the J end by 2 bases, with 11 bases between. CDR3 length equals 16 residues. The CDR3 protein is CASSQDWRGAYNEQFF. The DNA for the CDR3 is TGCGCCAGCAGCCAAGATTGGAGGGGGGCCTACAATGAGCAGTTCTTC.

V gene TRBV3-1 (or the pseudogene TRBV3-2) combines with J gene TRBJ1-1, with no clear D. In germline, CDR1 is LGHDT, CDR2 YNNKEL (reference sequence). There are 19 residues in the CDR3. Trimming cost V 0 bases and J 1 base, with 21 bases left between them. CDR3 nucleotide sequence: TGTGCCAGCAGCCAAGACGGAGAGGGTTACATTGGCAGGAACACTGAAGCTTTCTTT. Encoded protein: CASSQDGEGYIGRNTEAFF.

The rearrangement uses TRBV30 and TRBJ2-6; maybe TRBD1 (6 bases). Looked up from germline, CDR1 is GTSNPN and CDR2 is SVGIG (reference sequence). V was trimmed by 3 bases and J by 2 bases, leaving 11 bases between them. CDR3 length: 15 residues. CDR3 DNA: TGTGCCTGGAGCCCCAACAGGGCTGGGGCCAACGTCCTGACTTTC. It translates to CAWSPNRAGANVLTF.

There are a few counts of this clone. The genes are TRBV6-2 or TRBV6-3 and TRBJ2-3; TRBD2 is a possible D gene (5 bases). This CDR3 region has 17 residues. Germline V gives CDR1 MNHEY, CDR2 SVGEGT. Trimming removed 0 bases at V and 3 bases at J, with 16 bases between. The DNA of the CDR3 is TGTGCCAGCAGTTACTCTTTGGTAGCCCGAGGGACAGATACGCAGTATTTT. Its translation is CASSYSLVARGTDTQYF.

The chain carries TRBV19 and TRBJ2-7; TRBD2 agrees at 7 bases. The CDR3 loop spans 14 amino acids. V lost 4 bases to trimming and J lost 0 bases; unmatched junction nucleotides: 3. The V gene's germline CDR1 is LNHDA and CDR2 SQIVND (reference sequence). As DNA, the CDR3 is TGTGCCAGTAGTACTAGCGGCAGCTCCTACGAGCAGTACTTC. It yields the protein CASSTSGSSYEQYF.

The V and J genes are TRBV15 and TRBJ1-2; the D gene is possibly TRBD1 (5 bases). This CDR3 contains 17 residues. V dropped 1 base and J dropped 8 bases, with 23 bases sitting between them. Germline V CDR1 and CDR2: LNHNV, YYDKDF (reference sequence). Here the CDR3 DNA reads TGTGCCACCAGCAGAGCCCCAGGACCCCAGTGGGACTTGGGCTACACCTTC. Amino acids: CATSRAPGPQWDLGYTF.

This clone was recorded only once. The rearrangement joins TRBV7-9 to TRBJ2-1, with 9 positions matching TRBD2. Trimming cost V 1 base and J 5 bases; bases outside gene matches: 3. Per germline, CDR1 SEHNR and CDR2 FQNEAQ (reference sequence). The CDR3 extends over 15 amino acids. The CDR3: CASSLVQRGDNEQFF. CDR3 in DNA: TGTGCCAGCAGCTTAGTGCAGCGGGGGGACAATGAGCAGTTCTTC.

The V and J genes are TRBV2 and TRBJ1-4, with 9 nucleotides matching TRBD1. This CDR3 is 15 amino acids long. Trimming at V came to 6 bases and at J to 7 bases, leaving 9 bases not matched to a gene. The V gene's germline CDR1 is SNHLY and CDR2 FYNNEI. The CDR3 here is CASRPDRGIAEKLFF. In DNA form, the CDR3 reads TGTGCCAGCAGGCCCGACAGGGGGATTGCTGAAAAACTGTTTTTT.

The chain is built from TRBV27 and TRBJ1-3, with 7 positions matching TRBD1. J was trimmed by 1 base and V by 5 bases; bases with no gene match: 14. Germline assignment: CDR1 MNHEY and CDR2 SMNVEV (reference sequence). The CDR3 has 18 amino acids. This CDR3 reads CASSPQGVVGRSGNTIYF. The CDR3 DNA sequence: TGTGCCAGCAGTCCCCAGGGGGTAGTGGGTCGATCTGGAAACACCATATATTTT.

V and J are TRBV6-5 and TRBJ1-1; no definite D call. The germline gives CDR1 MNHEY, CDR2 SVGAGI. The CDR3 has 14 residues. With 6 bases removed from V and 5 bases from J, the gap between germline ends came to 16 bases. The DNA for the CDR3 is TGTGCCAGCAGCTTAAGGGCGCCGGGGACTGAAGCTTTCTTT. Its translation is CASSLRAPGTEAFF.

This clone was seen once. The chain joins TRBV6-2 or TRBV6-3 to TRBJ2-7; TRBD2 matches at 15 bases. The CDR3 runs to 18 residues. V was clipped by 6 bases and J by 1 base; unmatched bases: 10. CDR1 MNHEY and CDR2 SVGEGT come from the germline V gene. CDR3 in amino acids: CASSTRGLAGGLSYEQYF. CDR3 sequence (DNA): TGTGCCAGCAGCACGAGGGGACTAGCGGGGGGTCTTTCCTACGAGCAGTACTTC.

The chain uses TRBV6-5 and TRBJ2-3; D gene ambiguous. The CDR3 sequence is 15 residues long. Germline V gene data show CDR1 as MNHEY and CDR2 as SVGAGI. Trimming removed 0 bases from V and 2 bases from J, with 9 bases in between. The CDR3: CASSYSGIVTDTQYF. CDR3 nucleotide sequence: TGTGCCAGCAGTTACTCGGGTATCGTCACAGATACGCAGTATTTT.

In this sample, this clone turned up once. The chain couples TRBV5-1 to TRBJ1-2, with D possibly being TRBD1 (5 bases). The germline CDR1 and CDR2 sequences are SGHRS and YFSETQ. The CDR3 is 13 amino acids. Trimming left V 0 bases short and J 5 bases short, with 8 bases between. In DNA form, the CDR3 reads TGCGCCAGCAGCTTGGGGGGACCGTATGGCTACACCTTC. This encodes CASSLGGPYGYTF.

The chain links TRBV3-1 (or the pseudogene TRBV3-2) to TRBJ2-5; 8 bases fit TRBD2. The V and J ends lost 1 base and 2 bases, in that order; junction bases with no gene match: 9. CDR3 size: 17 residues. From germline, CDR1 is LGHDT and CDR2 YNNKEL (reference sequence). The DNA of the CDR3 is TGTGCCAGCAGCCAAGGGGGCAGCGGGGGTGTACAAGAGACCCAGTACTTC. It translates to CASSQGGSGGVQETQYF.

The CDR3 protein is CASDRERSEAFF. The CDR3 nucleotides read TGTGCCAGCGACAGGGAGAGGTCTGAAGCTTTCTTT. The chain couples TRBV2 to TRBJ1-1, with TRBD1 identical over 7 bases. With V trimmed by 8 bases and J by 6 bases, 6 bases remained unmatched. From germline, CDR1 is SNHLY and CDR2 FYNNEI. The CDR3 totals 12 residues.

The V and J genes are TRBV3-1 (or the pseudogene TRBV3-2) and TRBJ2-3; 9 bases align to TRBD2. CDR1 and CDR2 from the germline V gene are LGHDT and YNNKEL (reference sequence). This CDR3 region has 16 residues. After removal of 4 bases from V and 4 bases from J, the junction contained 9 bases not matched to a gene. The CDR3 reads CASSPGRGGRADTQYF. The CDR3 DNA follows: TGTGCCAGCAGCCCGGGGCGGGGGGGCCGGGCAGATACGCAGTATTTT.

This clone was counted only a few times. CDR3 nucleotide sequence: TGTGCCAGCAGCTTGCGTGCGGAAGGGGACAGCCGCTACACCTTC. It encodes CASSLRAEGDSRYTF. The genes are TRBV5-6 and TRBJ1-2; 7 bases agree with TRBD1. The CDR3 extends over 15 amino acids. J gave up 9 bases and V 1 base, and 12 bases lay outside the gene matches. CDR1 SGHDT and CDR2 YYEEEE come from the germline V gene.

V usage is TRBV4-1 and J usage is TRBJ2-1; D gene uncertain. There are 14 residues in the CDR3. V was shortened by 1 base and J by 5 bases, with 9 bases between the two germline ends. The germline V gene has CDR1 MGHRA and CDR2 YSYEKL. CDR3 DNA: TGCGCCAGCAGCCAAGTAATCTGGGACAATGAGCAGTTCTTC. This encodes CASSQVIWDNEQFF.

The rearrangement uses TRBV25-1 and TRBJ2-1, with TRBD2 matching over 14 bases. Germline V gene data show CDR1 as MGHDK and CDR2 as SYGVNS. The length of the CDR3 is 13 residues. V shed 11 bases, J shed 6 bases, and the junction held 3 bases outside the gene matches. CDR3 DNA: TGTGCCTCCGGGACTAGCGGGGGCAATGAGCAGTTCTTC. It translates to CASGTSGGNEQFF.

This chain connects TRBV6-6 to TRBJ2-7, with no clear D. Germline CDR1 MNHNY, CDR2 SVGAGI (reference sequence). The CDR3 extends over 13 amino acids. Trimming pared 3 bases from V and 7 bases from J, leaving 13 bases between. The CDR3 protein is CASSYMGRTEQYF. DNA of the CDR3: TGTGCCAGCAGTTATATGGGCCGTACGGAGCAGTACTTC.

V usage is TRBV5-1 and J usage is TRBJ2-7, with TRBD2 matching over 8 bases. The CDR3 is made up of 14 amino acids. The germline CDR1 and CDR2 sequences are SGHRS and YFSETQ. The J segment lost 5 bases and the V segment lost 3 bases, leaving 7 bases of the junction unmatched. The CDR3 reads CASSSNSGGDEQYF. The CDR3 nucleotides read TGCGCCAGCAGCTCAAACAGCGGGGGCGACGAGCAGTACTTC.

The sample holds one count of this clone. The rearrangement joins TRBV19 to TRBJ1-5; maybe TRBD1 (5 bases). Per germline, CDR1 LNHDA and CDR2 SQIVND (reference sequence). CDR3 length: 15 residues. The germline V and J ends were trimmed by 8 bases and 2 bases, with 16 bases remaining between them. CDR3 in DNA: TGTGCCAGTTTGGGGGGACCTAGTGGCAATCAGCCCCAGCATTTT. Its translation is CASLGGPSGNQPQHF.

The chain has TRBV5-1 and TRBJ2-7; no clear D. The V gene's germline CDR1 is SGHRS and CDR2 YFSETQ. The CDR3 length is 17 residues. V lost 3 bases, J lost 0 bases, and 19 bases lay in between. CDR3 bases: TGCGCCAGCAGCTGGTCTACTGAGCGACCAAGCTCCTACGAGCAGTACTTC. The encoded protein is CASSWSTERPSSYEQYF.

The chain couples TRBV7-8 to TRBJ2-2; possible D gene TRBD1, 6 bases. CDR1 and CDR2 from the germline V gene are SGHVS and FQNEAQ. The CDR3 length is 15 residues. With 5 bases removed from V and 1 base from J, the gap between germline ends came to 11 bases. This CDR3 reads CASSPLTGNTGELFF. The CDR3 DNA follows: TGTGCCAGCAGCCCACTGACAGGGAACACCGGGGAGCTGTTTTTT.

This clone was detected only once. This rearrangement joins TRBV4-3 to TRBJ1-1; D is unresolved. Between the trimmed V and J ends, which lost 0 bases and 0 bases, there was a span of 8 bases. The V gene's germline CDR1 is LGHNA and CDR2 YSLEER. This CDR3 region has 15 residues. For the CDR3, the DNA is TGCGCCAGCAGCCAAGATAGGGCCCTGAACACTGAAGCTTTCTTT. Translating gives CASSQDRALNTEAFF.

Only a few counts were recorded for this clone. The chain joins TRBV6-2 or TRBV6-3 to TRBJ2-7; D unresolved. The CDR3 has 13 amino acids. The V gene lost 0 bases and the J gene lost 3 bases, with 6 bases spanning the gap. Germline CDR1 and CDR2: MNHEY and SVGEGT. The CDR3 nucleotides are TGTGCCAGCAGTTACTCGAACAGCTACGAGCAGTACTTC. Translation gives CASSYSNSYEQYF.

The chain carries TRBV5-4 and TRBJ2-7, with 10 bases lining up with TRBD2. Germline V gene sequence: CDR1 SGHNT, CDR2 YYREEE (reference sequence). The V gene end was trimmed by 3 bases and the J gene end by 4 bases; junction bases not matched to a gene: 7. There are 15 residues in the CDR3. CDR3 residues: CASSSRLAGVYEQYF. In nucleotides, the CDR3 is TGTGCCAGCAGCTCTCGTCTAGCGGGGGTTTACGAGCAGTACTTC. Full variable domain (remainder filled in from reference TRBV5-4 and TRBJ2-7): ETGVTQSPTHLIKTRGQQVTLRCSSQSGHNTVSWYQQALGQGPQFIFQYYREEENGRGNFPPRFSGLQFPNYSSELNVNALELDDSALYLCASSSRLAGVYEQYFGPGTRLTVT.

The CDR3 here is CSASDSGGSDTQYF. The CDR3 region has the DNA TGCAGTGCTAGTGATAGCGGGGGATCAGATACGCAGTATTTT. This rearrangement joins TRBV20-1 to TRBJ2-3; 9 bases map to TRBD2. The CDR3 has 14 residues. Germline V CDR1 and CDR2: DFQATT, SNEGSKA (reference sequence). V lost 3 bases, J lost 4 bases, and 5 bases stayed unmatched.